One sample yielded the 15 T cell receptor beta chains listed below, sequenced in a study of identical twins. TCRdb passed the 5' RACE reads through MiXCR, listing each CDR3 protein once. The table records 420,000 or so distinct CDR3 sequences, around a sixth of them present only once. Sequences were obtained from naive T cells sorted from blood. All receptors come from a man in his fifties in good health.

This clonotype was observed many times. The J gene is TRBJ2-1, the V gene TRBV4-3, with a tentative D call TRBD1 (5 bases). The CDR3 sequence is 15 residues long. V lost 2 bases to trimming and J lost 9 bases, with 17 bases between them. From germline, CDR1 is LGHNA and CDR2 YSLEER. CDR3 amino acids: CASSQNQGRWVEQFF. The CDR3 coding sequence is TGCGCCAGCAGCCAAAATCAGGGCAGGTGGGTTGAGCAGTTCTTC.

V gene TRBV28 combines with J gene TRBJ2-1; 8 nucleotides align to TRBD1. The V segment lost 1 base and the J segment 15 bases; nucleotides outside the gene matches: 14. Germline assignment: CDR1 MDHEN and CDR2 SYDVKM. The CDR3 loop spans 15 amino acids. This CDR3 is CASSLYRRGPFEWFF. In DNA form, the CDR3 reads TGTGCCAGCAGTTTATACCGCAGGGGGCCTTTCGAATGGTTCTTC.

The genes are TRBV6-1 and TRBJ2-1; 12 positions agree with TRBD2. The CDR3 spans 15 residues. Germline V gives CDR1 MNHNS, CDR2 SASEGT. With 7 bases clipped from V and 3 bases from J, the junction kept 4 bases outside the gene matches. CDR3 DNA: TGTGCCAGCATCCTGACTAGCGGGAGCTACAATGAGCAGTTCTTC. Residues: CASILTSGSYNEQFF.

There are many counts of this clonotype. The V and J genes are TRBV6-1 and TRBJ1-5; 7 bases fit TRBD1. Germline CDR1 reads MNHNS; CDR2 reads SASEGT. V gave up 6 bases and J gave up 5 bases; unmatched junction bases: 7. The CDR3 is 14 residues long. The CDR3 coding sequence is TGTGCCAGCAGCCTTCACGGACAGGATCAGCCCCAGCATTTT. Translating it yields CASSLHGQDQPQHF.

The gene calls are TRBV24-1 and TRBJ2-6; no clear D gene. V gave up 0 bases and J gave up 6 bases, with 8 bases separating them. Germline values: CDR1 KGHDR, CDR2 SFDVKD. This CDR3 region has 15 residues. CDR3 amino acids: CATSDLFLEANVLTF. The CDR3 coding sequence is TGTGCCACCAGTGATTTGTTCTTGGAGGCCAACGTCCTGACTTTC.

The CDR3 nucleotides are TGTGCCAGCAGCCAACTGGGGGGCGGCAATGAGCAGTTCTTC. It translates to CASSQLGGGNEQFF. The rearrangement links TRBV4-2 to TRBJ2-1; the D gene could be TRBD1 or TRBD2 (6 bases each). With 2 bases removed from V and 6 bases from J, the gap between germline ends came to 11 bases. The germline CDR1 and CDR2 sequences are LGHNA and YNFKEQ. CDR3 length: 14 residues.

The chain employs TRBV9 and TRBJ2-1, with TRBD2 matching 7 bases. This CDR3 comprises 16 residues. V lost 0 bases and J lost 2; bases outside the gene matches: 5. CDR1 SGDLS and CDR2 YYNGEE come from the germline V gene. The CDR3 nucleotides are TGTGCCAGCAGCGTAGGGGGGGAGGGCACCTACAATGAGCAGTTCTTC. This sequence encodes CASSVGGEGTYNEQFF.

This clonotype was counted ten times or more. This chain links TRBV11-3 with TRBJ2-4; 8 bases agree with TRBD1. Germline V CDR1 and CDR2: SGHNT, YENEEA. The ends lost 4 bases at V and 8 bases at J; junction bases unmatched: 7. CDR3 length: 14 amino acids. The CDR3 bases are TGTGCCAGCAGCTCCTGGACAGGGTCGGACATTCAGTACTTC. Protein product: CASSSWTGSDIQYF.

This clonotype was recorded a few times. V usage is TRBV7-8 and J usage is TRBJ2-2; TRBD2 is a possible D gene (6 bases). The length of the CDR3 is 15 residues. Trimming removed 1 base from V and 3 bases from J, with 9 bases in between. The germline CDR1 and CDR2 sequences are SGHVS and FQNEAQ. The CDR3 nucleotides read TGTGCCAGCAGCTTAGGCGGGGAGCACACCGGGGAGCTGTTTTTT. It is translated as CASSLGGEHTGELFF.

This clonotype was seen repeatedly, ten times or more. J is TRBJ2-5 and V is TRBV20-1; 10 nucleotides match TRBD2. The CDR3 is 14 residues long. Per the germline V gene, CDR1 is DFQATT and CDR2 is SNEGSKA (reference sequence). V shed 0 bases and J 4 bases; nucleotides not matched to a gene: 2. CDR3 DNA sequence: TGCAGTGCTAGAGACCTAGCGGGAGTAGAGACCCAGTACTTC. It specifies CSARDLAGVETQYF.

The chain combines TRBV5-1 with TRBJ2-1; no definite D call. The germline gives CDR1 SGHRS, CDR2 YFSETQ. The germline V and J ends were trimmed by 2 bases and 8 bases, with 11 bases remaining between them. CDR3 length equals 13 residues. The CDR3 loop reads CASSLTVGDEQFF. Written as DNA, the CDR3 is TGCGCCAGCAGCTTAACCGTTGGGGATGAGCAGTTCTTC.

This clonotype occurred many times. The rearrangement joins TRBV27 to TRBJ2-7; TRBD2 aligns across 10 bases. After removal of 7 bases from V and 2 bases from J, the junction contained 5 bases not matched to a gene. CDR1 is MNHEY and CDR2 is SMNVEV in the germline V gene (reference sequence). The CDR3 runs 14 residues. The CDR3 loop is CASKEREGPYEQYF. The CDR3 DNA follows: TGTGCCAGCAAGGAGCGGGAGGGCCCCTACGAGCAGTACTTC.

Comment on this clonotype: One end of the junction varies from germline; a read error may be responsible. The gene calls are TRBV27 and TRBJ2-7, with TRBD1 matching 12 bases. Germline lookup yields CDR1 MNHEY and CDR2 SMNVEV (reference sequence). CDR3 length equals 15 residues. The CDR3 here is CASSPGTGGAGEQNF. Here the CDR3 DNA reads TGTGCCAGCAGCCCTGGGACAGGGGGCGCGGGCGAGCAGAACTTC.

This chain uses TRBV3-1 with TRBJ1-6; no reliable D call. V lost 0 bases to trimming and J lost 0 bases, with 9 bases between them. CDR1 and CDR2 (germline): LGHDT, YNNKEL (reference sequence). The length of the CDR3 is 17 residues. The chain's CDR3 is CASSQDAESSYNSPLHF. The CDR3 bases are TGTGCCAGCAGCCAAGATGCTGAGAGCTCCTATAATTCACCCCTCCACTTT. The full variable domain, with the rest looked up from reference TRBV3-1 and TRBJ1-6, is DTAVSQTPKYLVTQMGNDKSIKCEQNLGHDTMYWYKQDSKKFLKIMFSYNNKELIINETVPNRFSPKSPDKAHLNLHINSLELGDSAVYFCASSQDAESSYNSPLHFGNGTRLTVT.

The rearrangement joins TRBV27 to TRBJ1-5; tentatively, D is TRBD1 (5 bases). This CDR3 is 16 amino acids long. CDR1 is MNHEY and CDR2 is SMNVEV in the germline V gene (reference sequence). The V and J ends lost 3 bases and 0 bases respectively, with 12 bases between them. This CDR3 reads CASSFQGPYSNQPQHF. The CDR3 DNA sequence: TGTGCCAGCAGTTTTCAGGGACCATATAGCAATCAGCCCCAGCATTTT.